A selection of T cell receptor beta chains follows, all from one sample in a study of T-cell reconstitution after alpha-beta-depleted transplantation in children. Via MiXCR, TCRdb re-called the PCR reads, giving one row per CDR3 protein. The sample comprises more than 15,000 distinct CDR3 sequences, under 15% of which are singletons, and about two thirds rests with the top ten. This specimen was PBMCs, mostly from graft donor cells, taken 180 days after TCRalphabeta/CD19-depleted stem cell transplant. The receptors stem from a boy under two years old who had a stem cell transplant for Wiskott-Aldrich syndrome, so the T cells may come from the graft donor. Both conserved end residues are part of each CDR3. The D gene is left open where the match is weak. Clone size appears in some rows only: once, few, many, or a class for an expanded clone.

v_call	clone_size	d_call	j_call	cdr3_nt	cdr3_aa
TRBV5-4	few	.	TRBJ2-3	TGTGCCAGCAGCTTGAAGGCTAGCACAGATACGCAGTATTTT	CASSLKASTDTQYF
TRBV7-8	few	TRBD2	TRBJ2-3	TGTGCCAGCAGCTCACATCTCTTAGCGGGAGGGCCAGATACGCAGTATTTT	CASSSHLLAGGPDTQYF
TRBV18	.	.	TRBJ1-4	TGTGCCAGCTCACCTCCAGCGTATGAAGAACTGTTTTTT	CASSPPAYEELFF
TRBV20-1	.	.	TRBJ2-7	TGCAGTGCTAGAAATCCCGGACAGACTCACTACGAGCAGTACTTC	CSARNPGQTHYEQYF
TRBV12-3/TRBV12-4	many	TRBD2	TRBJ2-7	TGTGCCAGCAGTTTAGCGGGAGGGAGGTACGAGCAGTACTTC	CASSLAGGRYEQYF
TRBV16	few	.	TRBJ2-7	TGTGCCAGCAGCCTTCCCGCGGGCTCCTACGAGCAGTACTTC	CASSLPAGSYEQYF
TRBV9	.	.	TRBJ2-1	TGTGCCAGCAGCGTACGGCTAGCGCCTTCCTACAATGAGCAGTTCTTC	CASSVRLAPSYNEQFF
TRBV5-1	.	.	TRBJ2-1	TGCGCCAGCAGCTCACAGGGCATATACAATGAGCAGTTCTTC	CASSSQGIYNEQFF
TRBV20-1	few	TRBD2	TRBJ2-1	TGCAGTGCTAGCCGACTAGCGGGGGCCGCCCTCTACAATGAGCAGTTCTTC	CSASRLAGAALYNEQFF
TRBV19	.	TRBD2	TRBJ2-7	TGTGCCAGTCGCAGGACTAGCGAATACGAGCAGTACTTC	CASRRTSEYEQYF
TRBV19	few	.	TRBJ2-3	TGTGCAGTTTCCCAAGCGACTCTGGGAGCGACAGATACGCAGTATTTT	CAVSQATLGATDTQYF
TRBV19	.	.	TRBJ1-1	TGTGCCAGTAGTTTTATACAGGGAAGGACTGAAGCTTTCTTT	CASSFIQGRTEAFF
TRBV28	.	.	TRBJ1-1	TGTGCCAGCAGTTTATTTCAACCCGGGGACTACATCACTGAAGCTTTCTTT	CASSLFQPGDYITEAFF
TRBV10-3	many	.	TRBJ2-7	TGTGCCATCAGTGAAAGGACAACCCACGAGCAGTACTTC	CAISERTTHEQYF
TRBV6-2/TRBV6-3	many	.	TRBJ1-1	TGTGCCAGCACTGAGAACACTGAAGCTTTCTTT	CASTENTEAFF
TRBV5-1	many	.	TRBJ2-1	TGCGCCAGCAGGGTGGCGGGTCGTCTAAATGAGCAGTTCTTC	CASRVAGRLNEQFF
TRBV20-1	few	TRBD2	TRBJ2-7	TGCAGTGCTAGCGCCGGGACTAGCGGGAGCTCCGAGCAGTACTTC	CSASAGTSGSSEQYF
TRBV29-1	.	.	TRBJ2-5	TGCAGCGTTGAACGCCGGGAAAAAGAGACCCAGTACTTC	CSVERREKETQYF
TRBV5-1	many	.	TRBJ2-7	TGCGCCAGCAGCAAGAGGACAGATGAGCAGTACTTC	CASSKRTDEQYF
TRBV12-3/TRBV12-4	.	.	TRBJ1-1	TGTGCCAGCGGAGCTAGGCTGAACACTGAAGCTTTCTTT	CASGARLNTEAFF
TRBV6-1	few	.	TRBJ2-1	TGTGCCAGCATGATATCACAGGGAAACAATGAGCAGTTCTTC	CASMISQGNNEQFF
TRBV12-3/TRBV12-4	many	.	TRBJ2-2	TGTGCCAGCATAAAATGGAACACCGGGGAGCTGTTTTTT	CASIKWNTGELFF
TRBV14	.	.	TRBJ2-5	TGTGCCAGCAGCCAGCACGGACTGAGCGGGGAGACCCAGTACTTC	CASSQHGLSGETQYF
TRBV28	many	.	TRBJ2-3	TGTGCCAGCAGTTTACAGGGATATGCTACGCAGTATTTT	CASSLQGYATQYF
TRBV7-2	.	.	TRBJ2-3	TGTGCCAGCAGCTTAGCTTCCGCGGGTAGCACAGATACGCAGTATTTT	CASSLASAGSTDTQYF
TRBV20-1	many	.	TRBJ2-1	TGCAGTGTCCGAGCAGGAGGGGGATACAATGAGCAGTTCTTC	CSVRAGGGYNEQFF
TRBV5-1	.	.	TRBJ2-7	TGCGCCAGCAGCCCGGGAGACAGTATAAGCTCCTACGAGCAGTACTTC	CASSPGDSISSYEQYF
TRBV20-1	many	TRBD1	TRBJ1-2	TGCAGTGCTAGAGGTGGGACAGGGGGCTTGAGCTACACCTTC	CSARGGTGGLSYTF
TRBV10-3	.	TRBD2	TRBJ2-7	TGTGCCATTGCGCCCTCTAGCGGGAGCTACGAGCAGTACTTC	CAIAPSSGSYEQYF
TRBV2	few	TRBD1	TRBJ1-5	TGTGCCAGCAGTGGGGGACAGATAGACAATCAGCCCCAGCATTTT	CASSGGQIDNQPQHF
TRBV12-3/TRBV12-4	many	.	TRBJ2-5	TGTGCCAGCAGTTTCCGCCGTGGCCGCCCAAAAGAGACCCAGTACTTC	CASSFRRGRPKETQYF
TRBV20-1	many	.	TRBJ2-3	TGCAGTGTCGGGAGATTTAGCACAGATACGCAGTATTTT	CSVGRFSTDTQYF
TRBV7-9	many	.	TRBJ2-7	TGTGCCAGCAGCTTAGCGGATAGTAAAGCTTACGAGCAGTACTTC	CASSLADSKAYEQYF
TRBV20-1	.	.	TRBJ2-7	TGCAGTGCTAGGCCCCTACTCTACGAGCAGTACTTC	CSARPLLYEQYF
TRBV20-1	many	.	TRBJ1-5	TGCAGTGTTCCTGAAAGGGGGACTCCCTCCAATCAGCCCCAGCATTTT	CSVPERGTPSNQPQHF
TRBV11-2	.	TRBD2	TRBJ2-1	TGTGCCAGCAGCTTAGTTGGGACTAGCGGGAGGGCTCCTTCCTACAATGAGCAGTTCTTC	CASSLVGTSGRAPSYNEQFF
TRBV6-5	many	TRBD1	TRBJ1-1	TGTGCCAGCAGTTACTCTTCCGGGACAGCAGTCACTGAAGCTTTCTTT	CASSYSSGTAVTEAFF
TRBV5-1	many	.	TRBJ2-3	TGCGCCAGCAGCCCAAGGACCGTGGCAGATACGCAGTATTTT	CASSPRTVADTQYF
TRBV7-9	.	TRBD1	TRBJ1-1	TGTGCCAGCAGCTTACAGACAGGGTGGAAGACTGAAGCTTTCTTT	CASSLQTGWKTEAFF
TRBV7-9	many	TRBD1	TRBJ2-7	TGTGCCAGCAGCTTGGGAGGGACAGGGACGAAGAACGAGCAGTACTTC	CASSLGGTGTKNEQYF
TRBV7-8	many	.	TRBJ2-1	TGTGCCAGCAGCTTAGGGACTCTTAACTACAATGAGCAGTTCTTC	CASSLGTLNYNEQFF
TRBV7-2	.	.	TRBJ1-4	TGTGCCAGCAGCTTGGCACCACCGGGGTTCGGTGAAAAACTGTTTTTT	CASSLAPPGFGEKLFF
TRBV3-1	.	.	TRBJ1-5	TGTGCCAGCAGCCAACAGGGAGACAATCAGCCCCAGCATTTT	CASSQQGDNQPQHF
TRBV4-2	.	.	TRBJ2-7	TGTGCCAGCAGCCAAGACTTTGGGGGATCCTACGAGCAGTACTTC	CASSQDFGGSYEQYF
TRBV28	.	.	TRBJ1-1	TGTGCCAGCAGTTTATATGTTCCCGGTGGGGTCTCTGAAGCTTTCTTT	CASSLYVPGGVSEAFF
TRBV20-1	.	TRBD2	TRBJ2-7	TGCAGTGCTAGGGAGACTAGCGGCTACGAGCAGTACTTC	CSARETSGYEQYF
TRBV7-9	few	.	TRBJ2-2	TGTGCCAGCAGCTTAGGCGGGACAGTAAAATCCGGGGAGCTGTTTTTT	CASSLGGTVKSGELFF
TRBV7-9	.	.	TRBJ1-3	TGTGCCAGCAGCTACGGGACTTCTGGAAACACCATATATTTT	CASSYGTSGNTIYF
TRBV20-1	.	TRBD2	TRBJ2-3	TGCAGTGCTAGAGGGCAGACTAGCGGGCACACAGATACGCAGTATTTT	CSARGQTSGHTDTQYF
TRBV10-3	many	.	TRBJ2-1	TGTGCCATCAGTGCTCCGGGTGGCACTAAGGAGCAGTTCTTC	CAISAPGGTKEQFF
TRBV27	few	TRBD2	TRBJ2-1	TGTGCCAGCAGGCCCGGGACTAGCGGTTACTCCTACAATGAGCAGTTCTTC	CASRPGTSGYSYNEQFF
TRBV7-9	many	.	TRBJ1-2	TGTGCCAGCAGCTTCCCCGGAAGGAACAGCAACTATGGCTACACCTTC	CASSFPGRNSNYGYTF
TRBV7-9	.	.	TRBJ2-1	TGTGCCAGCAGCCTGAGGGATCTCGGGAATGAGCAGTTCTTC	CASSLRDLGNEQFF
TRBV7-9	.	TRBD1	TRBJ2-1	TGTGCCAGCAGCCCCCGCCCGGGACAGGGAATCAATGAGCAGTTCTTC	CASSPRPGQGINEQFF
TRBV6-4	many	.	TRBJ2-7	TGTGCCAGCAGTCCAGGGCCCACCTACGAGCAGTACTTC	CASSPGPTYEQYF
TRBV5-1	many	.	TRBJ2-1	TGCGCCAGCAGCTTGGTTTGGGCCCCGGACCTCTATGAGCAGTTCTTC	CASSLVWAPDLYEQFF